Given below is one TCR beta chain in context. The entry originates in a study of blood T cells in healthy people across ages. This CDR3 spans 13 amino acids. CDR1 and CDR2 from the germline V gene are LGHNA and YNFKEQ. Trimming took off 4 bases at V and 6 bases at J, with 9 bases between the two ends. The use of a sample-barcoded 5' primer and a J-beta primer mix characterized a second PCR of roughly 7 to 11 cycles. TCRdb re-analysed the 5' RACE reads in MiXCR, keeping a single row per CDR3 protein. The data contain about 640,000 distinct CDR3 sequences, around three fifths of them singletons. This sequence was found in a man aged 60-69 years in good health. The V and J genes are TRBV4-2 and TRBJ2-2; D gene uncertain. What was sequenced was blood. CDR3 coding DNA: TGTGCCAGCAGCCCCGTTGGGGCCGGGGAGCTGTTTTTT. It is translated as CASSPVGAGELFF.